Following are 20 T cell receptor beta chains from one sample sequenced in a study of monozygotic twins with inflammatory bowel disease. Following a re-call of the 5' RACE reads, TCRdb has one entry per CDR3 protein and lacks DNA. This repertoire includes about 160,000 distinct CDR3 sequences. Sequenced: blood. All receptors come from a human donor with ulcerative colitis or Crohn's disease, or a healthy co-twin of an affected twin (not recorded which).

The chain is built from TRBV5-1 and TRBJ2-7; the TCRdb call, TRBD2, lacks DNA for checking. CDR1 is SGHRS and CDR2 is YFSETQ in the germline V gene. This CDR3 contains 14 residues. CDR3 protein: CASSPGLLSYEQYF. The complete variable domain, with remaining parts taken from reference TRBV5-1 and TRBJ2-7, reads KAGVTQTPRYLIKTRGQQVTLSCSPISGHRSVSWYQQTPGQGLQFLFEYFSETQRNKGNFPGRFSGRQFSNSRSEMNVSTLELGDSALYLCASSPGLLSYEQYFGPGTRLTVT.

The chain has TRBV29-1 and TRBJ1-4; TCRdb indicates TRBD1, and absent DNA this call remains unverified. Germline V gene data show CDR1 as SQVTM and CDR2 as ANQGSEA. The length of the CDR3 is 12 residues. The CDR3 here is CSAGQGIEKLFF.

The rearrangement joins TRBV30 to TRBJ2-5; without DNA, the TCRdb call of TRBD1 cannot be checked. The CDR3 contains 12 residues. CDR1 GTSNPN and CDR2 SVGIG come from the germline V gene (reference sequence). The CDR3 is CAWSSGQETQYF.

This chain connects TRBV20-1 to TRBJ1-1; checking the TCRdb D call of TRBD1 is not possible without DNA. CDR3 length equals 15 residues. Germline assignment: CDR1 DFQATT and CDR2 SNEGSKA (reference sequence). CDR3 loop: CSARAPYGADAEAFF.

CDR3 residues: CASSPLGLAGGLPDTQYF. The chain recombines TRBV18 with TRBJ2-3; TCRdb's D gene call, TRBD2, goes unchecked for lack of DNA. This CDR3 has 18 amino acids. Germline V gene sequence: CDR1 KGHSH, CDR2 LQKENI.

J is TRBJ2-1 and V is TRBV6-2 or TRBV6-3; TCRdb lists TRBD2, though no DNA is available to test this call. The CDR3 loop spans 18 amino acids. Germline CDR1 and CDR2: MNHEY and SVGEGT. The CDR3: CASTILYGAGLRYNEQFF.

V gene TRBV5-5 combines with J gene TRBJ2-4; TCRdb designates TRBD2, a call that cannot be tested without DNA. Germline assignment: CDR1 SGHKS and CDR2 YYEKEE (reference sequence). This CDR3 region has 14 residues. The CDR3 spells CASSLEAGGDIQYF.

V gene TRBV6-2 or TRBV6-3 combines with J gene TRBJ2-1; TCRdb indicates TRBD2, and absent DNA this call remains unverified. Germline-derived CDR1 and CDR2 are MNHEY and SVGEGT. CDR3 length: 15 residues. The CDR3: CASSGLAQAYNEQFF.

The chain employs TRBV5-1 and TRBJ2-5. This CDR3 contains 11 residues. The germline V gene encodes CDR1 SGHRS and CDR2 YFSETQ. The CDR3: CASSLEETQYF. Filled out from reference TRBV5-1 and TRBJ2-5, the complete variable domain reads KAGVTQTPRYLIKTRGQQVTLSCSPISGHRSVSWYQQTPGQGLQFLFEYFSETQRNKGNFPGRFSGRQFSNSRSEMNVSTLELGDSALYLCASSLEETQYFGPGTRLLVL.

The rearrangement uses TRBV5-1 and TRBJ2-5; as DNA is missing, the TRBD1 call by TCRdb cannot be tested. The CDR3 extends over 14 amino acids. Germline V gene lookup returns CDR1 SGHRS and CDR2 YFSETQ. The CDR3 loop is CASSLAGGRETQYF.

This CDR3 reads CASGLAGTGDGYTF. This chain connects TRBV12-5 to TRBJ1-2; absent DNA, TCRdb's TRBD1 call cannot be checked. The germline gives CDR1 LGHNT, CDR2 FRNRAP. CDR3 length equals 14 residues.

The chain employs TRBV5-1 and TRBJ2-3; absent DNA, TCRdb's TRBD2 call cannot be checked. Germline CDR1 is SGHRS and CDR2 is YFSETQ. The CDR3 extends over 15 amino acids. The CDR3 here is CASSTGLAGADTQYF.

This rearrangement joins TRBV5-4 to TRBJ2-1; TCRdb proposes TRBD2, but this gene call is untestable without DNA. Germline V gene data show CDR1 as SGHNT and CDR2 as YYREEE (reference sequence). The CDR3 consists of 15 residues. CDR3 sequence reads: CASSSGLAGGGEQFF.

This CDR3 is CASSYTGVGYGYTF. The chain is built from TRBV5-1 and TRBJ1-2; TCRdb's assignment of TRBD1 cannot be checked, as there is no DNA. Germline CDR1 SGHRS, CDR2 YFSETQ. This CDR3 contains 14 residues.

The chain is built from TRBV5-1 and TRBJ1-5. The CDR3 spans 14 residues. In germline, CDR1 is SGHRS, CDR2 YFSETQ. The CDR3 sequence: CASREGMSNQPQHF.

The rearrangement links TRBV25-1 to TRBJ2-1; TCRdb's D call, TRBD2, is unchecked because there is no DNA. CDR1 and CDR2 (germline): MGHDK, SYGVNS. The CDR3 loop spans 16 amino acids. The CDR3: CASSEYGGRKYNEQFF.

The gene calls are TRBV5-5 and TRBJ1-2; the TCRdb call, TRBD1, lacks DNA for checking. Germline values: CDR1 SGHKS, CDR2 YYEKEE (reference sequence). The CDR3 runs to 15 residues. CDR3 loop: CASSLALFRDYGYTF.

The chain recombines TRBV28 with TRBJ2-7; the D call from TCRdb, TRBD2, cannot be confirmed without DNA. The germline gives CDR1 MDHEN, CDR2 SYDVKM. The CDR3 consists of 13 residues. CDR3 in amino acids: CASSRSGLYEQYF.

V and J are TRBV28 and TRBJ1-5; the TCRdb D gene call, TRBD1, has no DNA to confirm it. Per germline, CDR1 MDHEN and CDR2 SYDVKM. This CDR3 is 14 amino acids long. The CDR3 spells CASSSGVESQPQHF.

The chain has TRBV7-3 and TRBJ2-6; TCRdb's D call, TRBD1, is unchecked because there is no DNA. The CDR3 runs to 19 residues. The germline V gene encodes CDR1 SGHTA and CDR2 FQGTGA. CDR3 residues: CASSWNGGQGRAWANVLTF. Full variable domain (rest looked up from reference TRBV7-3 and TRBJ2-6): GAGVSQTPSNKVTEKGKYVELRCDPISGHTALYWYRQSLGQGPEFLIYFQGTGAADDSGLPNDRFFAVRPEGSVSTLKIQRTERGDSAVYLCASSWNGGQGRAWANVLTFGAGSRLTVL.